The 26 T cell receptor beta chains below all came from one sample that was sequenced in a study of blood T cell repertoires in COVID-19 (dated by TCRdb to about 2020). Library method: the immunoSEQ multiplex PCR assay. Drawn from immuneACCESS, this table holds only the in-frame rearrangements with V and J called that TCRdb kept. Clones are partly lost; checked studies trace under half to an unresolved V gene and leave the rest unexplained. For this sample the table gives about 190,000 clones, of which roughly 84% were detected only once. The top ten hold 2.5% to 3.5% of the sample. The specimen was PBMCs or T cells enriched from blood (not recorded which). The receptor set was obtained from a woman aged 25 to 45 who had recovered from COVID-19.

J is TRBJ1-4 and V is TRBV7-2; D perhaps matches TRBD1 (5 bases). Germline-derived CDR1 and CDR2 are SGHTA and FQGNSA. Trimming removed 0 bases at V and 6 bases at J, with 23 bases between. This CDR3 has 19 amino acids. CDR3 DNA: TGTGCCAGCAGCTTAGCTACTGGGGGGGTCGGGACGTCCCATGAAAAACTGTTTTTT. It specifies CASSLATGGVGTSHEKLFF.

The gene calls are TRBV29-1 and TRBJ2-5, with a tentative D call TRBD2 (6 bases). The germline gives CDR1 SQVTM, CDR2 ANQGSEA. V lost 5 bases and J lost 4, with 8 bases in between. CDR3 length equals 11 residues. CDR3 nucleotides: TGCAGCGTTCAGGGAGGAGAGACCCAGTACTTC. Translation gives CSVQGGETQYF.

This clone was seen ten or more times. The sample holds other DNA sequences that translate to the same CDR3. The chain links TRBV27 to TRBJ1-1; 8 bases are shared with TRBD1. CDR1 is MNHEY and CDR2 is SMNVEV in the germline V gene (reference sequence). This CDR3 is 13 amino acids long. The V and J ends lost 5 bases and 8 bases, in that order; junction bases with no gene match: 7. CDR3: CASSPSGQGEAFF. Here the CDR3 DNA reads TGTGCCAGCAGTCCCTCTGGACAGGGAGAAGCTTTCTTT.

The chain joins TRBV28 to TRBJ2-1; D might be TRBD1 (6 bases). Germline CDR1 and CDR2: MDHEN and SYDVKM. There are 15 residues in the CDR3. Trimming took off 5 bases at V and 2 bases at J, with 13 bases between the two ends. CDR3 in amino acids: CASSLRGFPYNEQFF. The CDR3 coding sequence is TGTGCCAGCAGTCTTAGGGGGTTCCCCTACAATGAGCAGTTCTTC. The full variable domain, its missing parts supplied by reference TRBV28 and TRBJ2-1, is DVKVTQSSRYLVKRTGEKVFLECVQDMDHENMFWYRQDPGLGLRLIYFSYDVKMKEKGDIPEGYSVSREKKERFSLILESASTNQTSMYLCASSLRGFPYNEQFFGPGTRLTVL.

The chain recombines TRBV3-1 (or the pseudogene TRBV3-2) with TRBJ2-7; 8 positions agree with TRBD2. The CDR3 spans 17 residues. CDR1 is LGHDT, CDR2 YNNKEL, per germline (reference sequence). Unmatched junction bases numbered 11, after V lost 0 bases and J lost 4 bases. The CDR3 spells CASSQDRDSGTKYEQYF. The CDR3 DNA reads as TGTGCCAGCAGCCAAGATCGCGATAGCGGGACGAAATACGAGCAGTACTTC.

The rearrangement links TRBV18 to TRBJ1-3; TRBD1 is a possible D gene (5 bases). Per germline, CDR1 KGHSH and CDR2 LQKENI. Trimming shortened V by 0 bases and J by 8 bases, and 14 bases separated the two germline ends. CDR3 length: 15 residues. The CDR3 is CASSPPSQGGHTIYF. The CDR3 coding sequence is TGTGCCAGCTCACCACCTTCTCAGGGTGGGCACACCATATATTTT.

This chain links TRBV3-1 (or the pseudogene TRBV3-2) with TRBJ1-1; 7 bases are shared with TRBD1. Germline V gene data show CDR1 as LGHDT and CDR2 as YNNKEL (reference sequence). This CDR3 spans 16 amino acids. V dropped 4 bases and J dropped 5; count of bases not matched to a gene: 13. In nucleotides, the CDR3 is TGTGCCAGCAGCCTGACAGGGAGCCCGATGGTGACTGAAGCTTTCTTT. Protein product: CASSLTGSPMVTEAFF.

This clone appeared once. The chain recombines TRBV7-9 with TRBJ2-5; 9 bases align to TRBD2. The V gene's germline CDR1 is SEHNR and CDR2 FQNEAQ (reference sequence). The CDR3 contains 18 residues. Trimming removed 5 bases from V and 0 bases from J; junction bases left unmatched: 13. CDR3 protein: CASSISAGGRLYQETQYF. CDR3 bases: TGTGCCAGCAGCATTAGCGCGGGGGGGCGTTTGTACCAAGAGACCCAGTACTTC.

This chain links TRBV12-3 or TRBV12-4 with TRBJ1-6; no clear D gene. This CDR3 has 13 residues. The V gene lost 5 bases and the J gene lost 7 bases, with 9 bases spanning the gap. In DNA, the CDR3 is TGTGCCAGCAGTCCGCCGCGGAATTCACCCCTCCACTTT. Translation gives CASSPPRNSPLHF.

This clone was found many times. This CDR3 reads CASSLEGLAGVEQFF. In DNA form, the CDR3 reads TGTGCCAGCAGCTTGGAGGGACTAGCGGGGGTTGAGCAGTTCTTC. The gene calls are TRBV5-4 and TRBJ2-1; TRBD2 aligns across 14 bases. Per germline, CDR1 SGHNT and CDR2 YYREEE (reference sequence). This CDR3 spans 15 amino acids. The V and J ends lost 0 bases and 9 bases, in that order; junction bases with no gene match: 2.

A single count supports this clone. At one boundary the junction diverges from the germline segment, which might be a read error. This chain links TRBV4-1 with TRBJ2-7; D is unresolved. CDR3 length: 14 residues. Germline assignment: CDR1 MGHRA and CDR2 YSYEKL. CDR3 protein: CASSQDWQAYEQYF. For the CDR3, the DNA is TGCGCCAGCAGTCAAGACTGGCAGGCGTACGAGCAGTACTTC.

The chain links TRBV24-1 to TRBJ2-1; maybe TRBD2 (7 bases). The CDR3 has 14 amino acids. The V gene's germline CDR1 is KGHDR and CDR2 SFDVKD. V dropped 6 bases and J dropped 8 bases, with 16 bases sitting between them. The CDR3 DNA reads as TGTGCCACCAGTACTACGAGAGGGGGGGATGAGCAGTTCTTC. Amino acids: CATSTTRGGDEQFF.

The chain is built from TRBV28 and TRBJ1-3; 8 bases are shared with TRBD1. The CDR3 totals 12 residues. Germline CDR1 MDHEN, CDR2 SYDVKM. Trimming at V came to 4 bases and at J to 12 bases, leaving 5 bases not matched to a gene. The CDR3 sequence is CASSSDRVGIYF. DNA for the CDR3: TGTGCCAGCAGTTCGGACAGGGTTGGCATATATTTT.

V usage is TRBV5-5 and J usage is TRBJ2-1; D unclear. Germline V lookup: CDR1 SGHKS, CDR2 YYEKEE (reference sequence). Trimming pared 6 bases from V and 9 bases from J, leaving 22 bases between. The length of the CDR3 is 15 residues. The CDR3 DNA sequence: TGTGCCAGCACTATGGGCCCTTGGGCCTCCTTTGAGCAGTTCTTC. Protein product: CASTMGPWASFEQFF.

This chain joins TRBV9 and TRBJ2-5; TRBD2 matches at 12 bases. The CDR3 consists of 19 residues. J gave up 2 bases and V 0 bases, and 11 bases lay outside the gene matches. The germline CDR1 and CDR2 sequences are SGDLS and YYNGEE. The CDR3 nucleotides are TGTGCCAGCAGCGTAGGTGGGGCTAGCGGGAGGGCATATCAAGAGACCCAGTACTTC. Translation gives CASSVGGASGRAYQETQYF.

The CDR3 reads CASELNSGYTDTQYF. In DNA, the CDR3 is TGTGCCAGCGAGTTGAATAGCGGATACACAGATACGCAGTATTTT. This chain uses TRBV28 with TRBJ2-3; TRBD2 is a possible D gene (6 bases). V lost 8 bases and J lost 2, with 17 bases in between. This CDR3 spans 15 amino acids. Per the germline V gene, CDR1 is MDHEN and CDR2 is SYDVKM.

The genes are TRBV12-3 or TRBV12-4 and TRBJ1-2; TRBD1 aligns across 9 bases. The CDR3 sequence is 13 residues long. V dropped 3 bases and J dropped 8; count of bases not matched to a gene: 4. CDR3 DNA sequence: TGTGCCAGCAGTTTGGGGACAGGGTGGGGCTACACCTTC. It specifies CASSLGTGWGYTF.

This chain connects TRBV5-1 to TRBJ1-2; TRBD1 matches at 9 bases. V shed 5 bases and J 5 bases; nucleotides not matched to a gene: 13. Germline CDR1 and CDR2: SGHRS and YFSETQ. This CDR3 comprises 16 residues. The CDR3 DNA sequence: TGCGCCAGCAGTCAAACTCCCGGGACAGGGAGATATGGCTACACCTTC. Translating gives CASSQTPGTGRYGYTF.

The CDR3 reads CASSLLPGGYGYTF. CDR3 bases: TGCGCCAGCAGCTTACTACCAGGGGGCTATGGCTACACCTTC. This rearrangement joins TRBV5-1 to TRBJ1-2; TRBD1 matches 7 bases. J gave up 4 bases and V 2 bases, and 5 bases lay outside the gene matches. This CDR3 is 14 amino acids long. Germline V gene data show CDR1 as SGHRS and CDR2 as YFSETQ.

In this sample, this clone turned up a few times. This chain joins TRBV18 and TRBJ2-3, with a weak D call TRBD2 (5 bases). The CDR3 loop spans 15 amino acids. The germline gives CDR1 KGHSH, CDR2 LQKENI. Trimming pared 3 bases from V and 6 bases from J, leaving 16 bases between. The CDR3 region is CASSPPVGLPDTQYF. CDR3 DNA sequence: TGTGCCAGCTCACCCCCCGTAGGACTGCCTGATACGCAGTATTTT.

V and J are TRBV7-2 and TRBJ1-6; possibly TRBD1 for D (6 bases). There are 15 residues in the CDR3. Looked up from germline, CDR1 is SGHTA and CDR2 is FQGNSA. V lost 1 base and J lost 8, with 12 bases in between. DNA for the CDR3: TGTGCCAGCAGCTTAGACAGGGTAGGGGATTCACCCCTCCACTTT. Amino acid sequence: CASSLDRVGDSPLHF.

The chain links TRBV28 to TRBJ1-2, with 8 positions matching TRBD1. Per germline, CDR1 MDHEN and CDR2 SYDVKM. The CDR3 extends over 14 amino acids. V lost 6 bases, J lost 8 bases, and 11 bases stayed unmatched. CDR3 protein: CASRDGQGSGGYTF. In DNA, the CDR3 is TGTGCCAGCAGGGATGGACAGGGATCGGGAGGCTACACCTTC.

The rearrangement uses TRBV3-1 (or the pseudogene TRBV3-2) and TRBJ2-7; the match to TRBD2 covers 15 bases. Germline assignment: CDR1 LGHDT and CDR2 YNNKEL (reference sequence). The CDR3 is made up of 16 amino acids. The V gene end was trimmed by 3 bases and the J gene end by 6 bases; junction bases not matched to a gene: 6. CDR3 loop: CASSQGLAGGVGEQYF. The CDR3 bases are TGTGCCAGCAGCCAGGGACTAGCGGGAGGAGTCGGCGAGCAGTACTTC.

A single count supports this clone. V and J are TRBV29-1 and TRBJ1-5, with D unresolved. This CDR3 region has 13 residues. Germline loops: CDR1 SQVTM, CDR2 ANQGSEA. The V end lost 4 bases, the J end lost 3 bases, and 10 bases lay between the germline ends. In DNA form, the CDR3 reads TGCAGCGTTGCAGAGGCAGTCAATCAGCCCCAGCATTTT. It codes for CSVAEAVNQPQHF.

With respect to this clone: The sample has other DNA sequences that encode this CDR3 too. This chain links TRBV5-4 with TRBJ2-5; 8 bases fit TRBD2. V lost 0 bases, J lost 2 bases, and 0 bases stayed unmatched. The CDR3 covers 14 residues. Per the germline V gene, CDR1 is SGHNT and CDR2 is YYREEE (reference sequence). The DNA of the CDR3 is TGTGCCAGCAGCTTGGCGGGGGGGCAAGAGACCCAGTACTTC. It translates to CASSLAGGQETQYF.

This chain uses TRBV5-1 with TRBJ1-2; TRBD1 matches 10 bases. The CDR3 loop spans 16 amino acids. Per germline, CDR1 SGHRS and CDR2 YFSETQ. V lost 0 bases to trimming and J lost 1 base; unmatched junction nucleotides: 3. CDR3 sequence (DNA): TGCGCCAGCAGCTTGGCCGGACAGGGGGGTAACTATGGCTACACCTTC. Residues: CASSLAGQGGNYGYTF.